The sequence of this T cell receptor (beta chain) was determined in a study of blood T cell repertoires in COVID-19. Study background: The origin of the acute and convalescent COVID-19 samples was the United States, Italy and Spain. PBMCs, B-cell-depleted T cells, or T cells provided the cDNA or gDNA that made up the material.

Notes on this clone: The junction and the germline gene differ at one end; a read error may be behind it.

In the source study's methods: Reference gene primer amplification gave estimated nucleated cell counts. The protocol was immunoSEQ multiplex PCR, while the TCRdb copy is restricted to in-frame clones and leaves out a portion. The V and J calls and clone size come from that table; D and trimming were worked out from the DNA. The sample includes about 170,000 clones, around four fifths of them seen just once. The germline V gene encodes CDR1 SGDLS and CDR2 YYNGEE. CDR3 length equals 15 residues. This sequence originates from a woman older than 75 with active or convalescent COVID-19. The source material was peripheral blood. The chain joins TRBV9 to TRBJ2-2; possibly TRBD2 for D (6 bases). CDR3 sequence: CASSVGGSKTGELFF. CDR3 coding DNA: TGTGCCAGCAGCGTCGGGGGTTCGAAAACCGGGGAGCTGTTTTTT. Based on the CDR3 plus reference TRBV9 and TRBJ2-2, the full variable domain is DSGVTQTPKHLITATGQRVTLRCSPRSGDLSVYWYQQSLDQGLQFLIQYYNGEERAKGNILERFSAQQFPDLHSELNLSSLELGDSALYFCASSVGGSKTGELFFGEGSRLTVL.